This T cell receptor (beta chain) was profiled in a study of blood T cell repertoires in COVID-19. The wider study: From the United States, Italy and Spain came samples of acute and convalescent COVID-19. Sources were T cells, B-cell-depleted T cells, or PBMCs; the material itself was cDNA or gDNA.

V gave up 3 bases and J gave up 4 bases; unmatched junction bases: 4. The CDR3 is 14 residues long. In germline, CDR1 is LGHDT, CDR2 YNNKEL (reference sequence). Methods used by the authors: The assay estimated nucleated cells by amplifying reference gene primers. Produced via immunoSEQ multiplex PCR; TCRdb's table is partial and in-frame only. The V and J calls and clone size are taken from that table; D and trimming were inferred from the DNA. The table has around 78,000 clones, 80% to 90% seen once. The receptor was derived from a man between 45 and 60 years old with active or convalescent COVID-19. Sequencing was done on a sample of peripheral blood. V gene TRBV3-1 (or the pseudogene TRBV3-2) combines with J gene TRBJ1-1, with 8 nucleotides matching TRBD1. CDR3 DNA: TGTGCCAGCAGCCAGGCACAGGGGGGCACTGAAGCTTTCTTT. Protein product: CASSQAQGGTEAFF.